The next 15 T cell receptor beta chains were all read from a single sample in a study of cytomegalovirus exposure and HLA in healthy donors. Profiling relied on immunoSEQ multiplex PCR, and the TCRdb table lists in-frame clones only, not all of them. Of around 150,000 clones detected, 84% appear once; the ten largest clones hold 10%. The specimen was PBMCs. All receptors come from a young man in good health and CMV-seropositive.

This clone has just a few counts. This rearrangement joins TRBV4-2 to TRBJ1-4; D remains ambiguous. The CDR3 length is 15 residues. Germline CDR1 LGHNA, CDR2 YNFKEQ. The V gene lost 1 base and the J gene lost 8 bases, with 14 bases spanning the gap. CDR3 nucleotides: TGTGCCAGCAGCCAAGTCCGGGAGCATCGGGAAAAACTGTTTTTT. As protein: CASSQVREHREKLFF.

The DNA of the CDR3 is TGCGCCAGCAGCTTGGAGTGGATTAGCGGGGGAACAGATACGCAGTATTTT. Its protein is CASSLEWISGGTDTQYF. The rearrangement uses TRBV5-1 and TRBJ2-3, with 9 nucleotides matching TRBD2. With V trimmed by 0 bases and J by 3 bases, 8 bases remained unmatched. Germline V gene data show CDR1 as SGHRS and CDR2 as YFSETQ. This CDR3 has 17 residues.

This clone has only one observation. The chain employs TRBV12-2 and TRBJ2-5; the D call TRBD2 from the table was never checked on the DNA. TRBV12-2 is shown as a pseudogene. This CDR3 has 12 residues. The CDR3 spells CASRPGGETQYF. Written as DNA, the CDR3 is TGTGCAAGTCGCCCGGGGGGAGAGACCCAGTACTTC.

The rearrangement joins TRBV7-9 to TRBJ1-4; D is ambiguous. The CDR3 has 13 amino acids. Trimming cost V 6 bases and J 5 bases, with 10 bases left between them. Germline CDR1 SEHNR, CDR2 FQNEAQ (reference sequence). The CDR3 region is CASRYGMNEKLFF. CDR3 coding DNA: TGTGCCAGCAGATACGGGATGAATGAAAAACTGTTTTTT.

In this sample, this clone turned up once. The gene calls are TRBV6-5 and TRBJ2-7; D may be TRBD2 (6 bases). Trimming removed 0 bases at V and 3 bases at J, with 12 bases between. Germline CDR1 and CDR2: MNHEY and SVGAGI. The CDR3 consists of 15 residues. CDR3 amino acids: CASSYSGNGGYEQYF. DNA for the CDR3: TGTGCCAGCAGTTACTCCGGGAACGGGGGCTACGAGCAGTACTTC.

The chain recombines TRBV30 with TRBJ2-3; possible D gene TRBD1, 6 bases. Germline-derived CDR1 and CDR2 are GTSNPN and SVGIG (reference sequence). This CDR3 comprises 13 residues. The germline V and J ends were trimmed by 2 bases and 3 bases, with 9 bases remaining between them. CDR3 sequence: CAWSKGQTDTQYF. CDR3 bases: TGTGCCTGGAGTAAGGGACAAACAGATACGCAGTATTTT.

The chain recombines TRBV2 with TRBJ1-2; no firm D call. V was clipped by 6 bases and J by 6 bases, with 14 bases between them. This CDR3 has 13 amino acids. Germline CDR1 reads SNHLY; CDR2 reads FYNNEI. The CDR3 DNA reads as TGTGCCAGCAGAGAGACCCTAGGAAATGGCTACACCTTC. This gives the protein CASRETLGNGYTF.

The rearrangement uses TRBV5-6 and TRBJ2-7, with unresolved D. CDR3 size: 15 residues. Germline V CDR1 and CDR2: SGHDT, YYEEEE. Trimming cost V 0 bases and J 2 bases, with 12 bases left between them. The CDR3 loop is CASSLVGAGTYEQYF. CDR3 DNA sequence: TGTGCCAGCAGCTTGGTAGGTGCAGGTACCTACGAGCAGTACTTC.

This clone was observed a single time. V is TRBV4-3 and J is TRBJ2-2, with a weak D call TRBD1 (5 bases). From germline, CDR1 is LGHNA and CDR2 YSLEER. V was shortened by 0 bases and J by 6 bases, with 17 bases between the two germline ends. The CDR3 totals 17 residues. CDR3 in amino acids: CASSQDPAGQNPGELFF. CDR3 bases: TGCGCCAGCAGCCAAGATCCGGCAGGACAAAACCCCGGGGAGCTGTTTTTT.

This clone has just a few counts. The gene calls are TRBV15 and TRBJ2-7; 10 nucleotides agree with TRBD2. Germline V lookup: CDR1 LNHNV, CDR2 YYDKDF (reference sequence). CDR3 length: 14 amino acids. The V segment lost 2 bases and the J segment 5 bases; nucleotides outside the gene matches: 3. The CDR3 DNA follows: TGTGCCACCAGCAGATCTAGCGGGGGAAACGAGCAGTACTTC. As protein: CATSRSSGGNEQYF.

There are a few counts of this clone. The CDR3: CASSLDRENTEAFF. The CDR3 bases are TGTGCCAGCAGCTTGGACAGGGAGAACACTGAAGCTTTCTTT. The rearrangement joins TRBV7-3 to TRBJ1-1; 8 bases line up with TRBD1. Germline trimming cut 3 bases from V and 1 base from J; bases unmatched to any gene: 1. This CDR3 is 14 amino acids long. Germline V CDR1 and CDR2: SGHTA, FQGTGA.

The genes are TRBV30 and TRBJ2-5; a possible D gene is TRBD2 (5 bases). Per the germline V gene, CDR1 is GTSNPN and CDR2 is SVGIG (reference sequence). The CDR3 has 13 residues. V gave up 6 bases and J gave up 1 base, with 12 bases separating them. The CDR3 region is CACGLAVQETQYF. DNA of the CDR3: TGTGCCTGCGGTCTAGCAGTCCAAGAGACCCAGTACTTC. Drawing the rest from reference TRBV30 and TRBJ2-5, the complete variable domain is SQTIHQWPATLVQPVGSPLSLECTVEGTSNPNLYWYRQAAGRGLQLLFYSVGIGQISSEVPQNLSASRPQDRQFILSSKKLLLSDSGFYLCACGLAVQETQYFGPGTRLLVL.

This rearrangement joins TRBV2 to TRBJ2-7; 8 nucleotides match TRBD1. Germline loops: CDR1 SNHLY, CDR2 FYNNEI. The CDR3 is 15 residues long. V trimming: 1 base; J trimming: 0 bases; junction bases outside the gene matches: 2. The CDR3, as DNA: TGTGCCAGCAGTGAAGGACAGGGGATCTCCTACGAGCAGTACTTC. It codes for CASSEGQGISYEQYF. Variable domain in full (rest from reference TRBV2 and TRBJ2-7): EPEVTQTPSHQVTQMGQEVILRCVPISNHLYFYWYRQILGQKVEFLVSFYNNEISEKSEIFDDQFSVERPDGSNFTLKIRSTKLEDSAMYFCASSEGQGISYEQYFGPGTRLTVT.

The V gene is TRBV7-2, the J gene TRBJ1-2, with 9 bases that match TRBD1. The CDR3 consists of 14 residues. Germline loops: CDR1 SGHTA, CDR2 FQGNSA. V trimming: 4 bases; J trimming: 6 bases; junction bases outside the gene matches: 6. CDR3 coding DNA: TGTGCCAGCAGCTCCGACAGGGGGTCTAATGGCTACACCTTC. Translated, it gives CASSSDRGSNGYTF.

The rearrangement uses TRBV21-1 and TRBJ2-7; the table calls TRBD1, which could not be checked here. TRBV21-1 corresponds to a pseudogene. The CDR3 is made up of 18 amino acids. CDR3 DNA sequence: TGTGCCAGCAGCTCCCACCCCGCATCCGGGACAACCTCCTACGAGCAGTACTTC. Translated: CASSSHPASGTTSYEQYF.